The text below deals with one T cell receptor (beta chain). The target of this receptor is not known. No much larger clone exists at a distance of one base, and base qualities are not known. This sample is part of a study of control samples from healthy donors and cancer patients (dated by TCRdb to 2019 to 2021). Its CDR3 holds 15 amino acids, cysteine through phenylalanine. The only DNA kept is the CDR3, 45 bases in frame from the first base. The germline V gene sets CDR1 to MNHEY and CDR2 to SVGAGI. Trimming at the junction amounts to 7 bases on V and 0 bases on J, and the germline ends lie 12 bases apart. The library was prepared using the immunoSEQ multiplex PCR assay. Sourced from immuneACCESS, this table was stored by TCRdb with only in-frame sequences that have V and J called. A share of the clones is absent; for the studies checked, an unresolved V gene accounts for under half, and the remainder has no known explanation. A total of about 130,000 clones appear in this sample, more than 70% of them only once. Together, the top ten hold roughly 3.4% of the sample.

The chain employs TRBV6-5 and TRBJ2-2; no confident D gene assignment can be made. The clonotype originates from a man aged 50-59 years in good health. The specimen was blood. The nucleotide sequence reads TGTGCCAGCAAAGAGGAGTACACGAACACCGGGGAGCTGTTTTTT. This is translated as CASKEEYTNTGELFF.